This record looks at one T cell receptor (beta chain) sequence and its context. Its antigen is still unknown. Within one base of it there is no much larger clone, and no base qualities were kept. This entry comes from a study of blood T cells in healthy people across ages (dated by TCRdb to the mid-2010s). At the level of the whole study: In model experiments, template switching captured roughly one uniquely barcoded TCR beta cDNA molecule for every two T cells. The donors were split into four age groups: young (average about 15 years), middle-aged (39), aged (over 55) and long-lived (approximately 89). Two additional independent replicas of 1 million unique cDNA reads from the same blood draw were analyzed for two donors (one aged 18 to 29 and one aged 80 or older). To track age-related changes in TCR beta repertoire diversity, the study relied on deep sequencing normalized with unique cDNA molecular identifiers. Donors of different ages were randomly distributed across sequencing lanes to avoid experimental bias.

The CDR3, from cysteine to phenylalanine, totals 15 residues. The CDR3 DNA has 45 bases and is translated from base 1. The germline V gene specifies MNHEY as CDR1 and SVGAGI as CDR2. Systemically healthy Caucasian individuals from Russia, 35 to 40 in total and aged about 6 to 90 years, were included as donors. Each donor gave approximately 9.3 milliliters of peripheral blood, collected into EDTA-treated Vacutainer tubes. Ficoll-Paque density-gradient centrifugation was used to isolate PBMCs, with at least 6 million per sample. Total RNA, at least 6 micrograms per sample, was extracted from PBMCs with Trizol reagent. Naive CD45RAhigh/CD27high T cell percentages were measured by flow cytometry on a PBMC aliquot from every donor. The library was prepared using 5' RACE. The sequencer listed for this sample is Illumina HiSeq 2500. The second PCR ran for roughly 6 to 11 cycles and used a J-beta primer mix along with a sample-barcoded 5' primer. Each TCR beta cDNA molecule received a unique molecular identifier from a template-switch 5' adaptor carrying 12 random nucleotides. At least 3 million CDR3-containing paired-end reads were obtained from each sample. All of the RNA was converted into first-strand cDNA using the Mint cDNA synthesis kit, with a TRBC-specific oligonucleotide serving as the primer. After uracil-DNA glycosylase treatment, a first 18-cycle PCR used universal primers M1SS and BC2_uni_R on all cDNA. As for the original processing: Each sample was normalized by randomly selecting 1 million high-quality reads, each carrying a distinct molecular identifier. Reads sharing molecular identifiers were discarded rather than binned into consensus sequences. CDR3 identification, clonotype clustering and error correction used MiTCR with a Q25 quality threshold and the strictest error-elimination algorithm. A nonparametric unseen species model with Euler transformation was used to estimate a lower bound on total TCR beta diversity. TCRdb ran its own pipeline on the public reads, namely fastp trimming at Q25 and MiXCR clone calling, and kept in-frame beta chains. Rows are combined by CDR3 protein, so each entry shows the most common genes and DNA. TCRdb assigned the V and J calls; the authors' analysis was not used. The sample table lists around 990,000 distinct CDR3 sequences, 35% to 40% of them with a count of one. Of the sample, over 10% is held by the ten largest clones.

Study-wide conclusions, independent of this receptor: As age increased, observed TCR beta diversity per million T cells dropped in a roughly linear way, and a significant reduction was already evident by age about 40. There was a strong correlation between observed TCR beta diversity and the percentage of naive T cells measured by flow cytometry. Compared with the aged group, the long-lived group had more naive CD4+ T cells, fewer expanded clones and increased TCR diversity, suggesting age selection. Total diversity estimates from one million sequenced T cells were considered lower bounds and underestimates. Donor CMV infection status was unknown, potentially confounding age-related changes in expanded clonotypes. Since profiling was done on bulk unsorted PBMCs, naive and antigen-experienced compartments could not be conclusively compared.

The specimen was blood. The clonotype originates from a man aged 18 to 30 in good health. The sequence is built from TRBV6-5 and TRBJ2-5, with TRBD2 matching 15 junction bases. The end of the DNA aligns better with TRBJ2-7, so the J call may be wrong. The DNA sequence is given as TGTGCCAGCAGTTACTCGGGACTAGCGGGGGGCGAGCAGTACTTC. This sequence encodes CASSYSGLAGGEQYF.